The T cell receptor beta chain described here comes from a study of metastatic and nonmetastatic thyroid tumors. Original methodology: A papillary thyroid cancer distant-metastasis classifier was built from CDR3 differences across clinicopathological groups. TCRdb recomputed clones from the PCR reads via MiXCR. TCRdb, not the authors, supplied the V and J calls. The sample consists of under 95,000 clones, approximately 9% of them appearing once. Thyroid surgery took place with no prior treatment in any patient. This clone appeared many times. Specimen: blood. The TCR comes from a female donor with papillary thyroid cancer or a benign thyroid nodule (not recorded which). Some clones in this sample may be carry-over from other donors' samples.

The CDR3 region is CASSPTGGGNTIYF. For the CDR3, the DNA is TGTGCCAGCAGCCCGACAGGGGGCGGAAACACCATATATTTT. J is TRBJ1-3 and V is TRBV7-2, with TRBD1 matching 10 bases. The CDR3 is 14 residues long. Germline CDR1 is SGHTA and CDR2 is FQGNSA. V lost 5 bases, J lost 4 bases, and 2 bases stayed unmatched.